One T cell receptor (beta chain) is described in this entry. This record belongs to a study of blood T cell repertoires in COVID-19. Overall study context: Collection of acute and convalescent COVID-19 samples took place in the United States, Italy and Spain. T cells, B-cell-depleted T cells, or PBMCs provided the cDNA or gDNA that served as material.

The length of the CDR3 is 19 residues. CDR1 and CDR2 from the germline V gene are SGHTA and FQGNSA. The V gene end was trimmed by 2 bases and the J gene end by 0 bases; junction bases not matched to a gene: 14. The authors' processing: Cell counts per sample came from amplifying reference gene primers. TCRdb's copy holds only in-frame clones and misses some; the assay was immunoSEQ multiplex PCR. V and J calls and clone size are as listed in that table; D and trimming were resolved from the DNA. The data hold some 100,000 clones, with around four fifths observed a single time. Sequencing was carried out using peripheral blood. The origin of this receptor is a woman aged 70-85 years with active or convalescent COVID-19. This chain joins TRBV7-2 and TRBJ2-5; 8 bases align to TRBD1. CDR3 amino acids: CASSLRHRQGRRYQETQYF. The DNA of the CDR3 is TGTGCCAGCAGCTTACGCCACCGACAGGGGCGTCGGTACCAAGAGACCCAGTACTTC.